This TCR beta chain was identified in a study of T cells in localized non-small cell lung cancer. Libraries were prepared by immunoSEQ multiplex PCR; TCRdb keeps only in-frame clonotypes and omits some of them. The sample lists about 43,000 clones; about 91% were seen once. Source: PBMCs, taken before any cancer treatment. The origin of this receptor is a woman aged 40-69 years with stage II lung adenocarcinoma.

CDR3 in amino acids: CASSESRQGVTEAFF. CDR3 nucleotides: TGCGCCAGCAGTGAGTCGCGGCAGGGAGTCACTGAAGCTTTCTTT. This chain connects TRBV10-1 to TRBJ1-1, with D perhaps TRBD1 (5 bases). Germline V lookup: CDR1 WNHNN, CDR2 SYGVQD (reference sequence). Trimming took 0 bases from V and 4 from J, leaving 12 bases between them. This CDR3 comprises 15 residues.